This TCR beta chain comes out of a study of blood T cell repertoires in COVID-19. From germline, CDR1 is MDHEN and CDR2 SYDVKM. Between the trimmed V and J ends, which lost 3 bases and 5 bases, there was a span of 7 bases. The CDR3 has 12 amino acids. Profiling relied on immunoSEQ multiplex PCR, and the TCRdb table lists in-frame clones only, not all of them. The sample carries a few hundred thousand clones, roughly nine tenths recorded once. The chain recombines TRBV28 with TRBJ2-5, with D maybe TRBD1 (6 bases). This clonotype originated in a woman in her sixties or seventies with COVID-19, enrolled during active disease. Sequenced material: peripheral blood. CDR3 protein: CASSFQGETQYF. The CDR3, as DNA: TGTGCCAGCAGTTTTCAGGGGGAGACCCAGTACTTC.